This T cell receptor beta chain stems from a study of blood T cells in healthy people across ages. Per the germline V gene, CDR1 is MGHRA and CDR2 is YSYEKL. The CDR3 loop spans 15 amino acids. V trimming: 6 bases; J trimming: 0 bases; junction bases outside the gene matches: 3. With a J-beta primer mix and a sample-barcoded 5' primer, a second PCR ran about 7 to 12 cycles. TCRdb reprocessed the 5' RACE reads via MiXCR and lists one record per CDR3 protein. Here the sample spans some 760,000 distinct CDR3 sequences, 25% being singletons. The same data also went into a second study, on T cells of mothers and their children. That report adds: A few mothers and their six children, all healthy Caucasians, donated.

This chain connects TRBV4-1 to TRBJ1-3, with 9 bases lining up with TRBD1. Sequences were obtained from blood. The receptor was isolated from a boy aged 5-17 years in good health. Written as DNA, the CDR3 is TGCGCCAGCAGTCAGGACAGGGGCTCTGGAAACACCATATATTTT. Amino acid sequence: CASSQDRGSGNTIYF.